This T cell receptor beta chain was sequenced during a study of beta chain features in type 1 diabetes. CDR1 and CDR2 (germline): SGHVS, FQNEAQ. Unmatched junction bases numbered 10, after V lost 4 bases and J lost 16 bases. This CDR3 region has 12 residues. Study-level results: Moderate but significant shortening of TCRB CDR3s was recorded in all four CD4+ subsets from Type 1 diabetes patients. HLA effects on TCRB rearrangement stayed unresolved here.

As every portion of the isolated RNA was reverse transcribed, the sequencing read expressed TCRB transcripts. Using immunoSEQ multiplex PCR, the repertoire was profiled, and TCRdb retains in-frame clones only, with some absent. The sample holds roughly 400,000 clones; roughly 16% are singletons and the top ten take approximately 0.02%. As concerns this clone: Its cognate antigen is unknown.

The rearrangement links TRBV7-8 to TRBJ2-1; 7 bases agree with TRBD2. The sequencing sample was made of naive CD4+ T cells from blood. This TCR was recovered from a woman younger than 35 in good health. The CDR3: CASSYRNRDYFF. The DNA for the CDR3 is TGTGCCAGCAGCTACCGAAACCGGGACTATTTCTTC.